The clone carrying this T cell receptor beta chain was seen once. Which cohort a participant joined came from the clinical history participants gave. The CDR3 spans 16 residues. CDR1 SGHNT and CDR2 YYREEE come from the germline V gene (reference sequence). V lost 4 bases to trimming and J lost 1 base, with 14 bases between them. These data belong to a study of blood T cell repertoires in COVID-19. TCRdb's table, derived via immunoSEQ multiplex PCR, lists solely in-frame clones and lacks some. The sample includes about 320,000 clones, about nine tenths of them seen just once. The source material was PBMCs or T cells enriched from blood (not recorded which). V is TRBV5-4 and J is TRBJ2-2; D might be TRBD1 (6 bases). The receptor comes from a man in his fifties or sixties who had recovered from COVID-19. CDR3 loop: CASSMDSRRNTGELFF. CDR3 in DNA: TGTGCCAGCAGCATGGACAGTCGTAGGAACACCGGGGAGCTGTTTTTT.